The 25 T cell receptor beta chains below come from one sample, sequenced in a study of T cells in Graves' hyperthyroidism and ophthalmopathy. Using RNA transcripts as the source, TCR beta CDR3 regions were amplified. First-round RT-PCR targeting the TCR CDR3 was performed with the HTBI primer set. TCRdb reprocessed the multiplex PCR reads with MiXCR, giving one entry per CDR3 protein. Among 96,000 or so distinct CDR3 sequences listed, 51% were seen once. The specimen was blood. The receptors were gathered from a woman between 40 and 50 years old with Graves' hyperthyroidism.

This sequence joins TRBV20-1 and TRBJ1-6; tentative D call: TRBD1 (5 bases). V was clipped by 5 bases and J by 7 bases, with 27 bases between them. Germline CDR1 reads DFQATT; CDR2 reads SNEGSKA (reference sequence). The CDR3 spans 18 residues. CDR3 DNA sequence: TGCAGTGCTGCGGATGGCAATCAGCCCCAGGGTACCAATTCACCCCTCCACTTT. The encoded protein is CSAADGNQPQGTNSPLHF.

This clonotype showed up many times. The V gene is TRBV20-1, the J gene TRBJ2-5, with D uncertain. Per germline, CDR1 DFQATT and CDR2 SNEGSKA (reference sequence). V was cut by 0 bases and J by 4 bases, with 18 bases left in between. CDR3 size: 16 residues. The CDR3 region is CSARDSVSALLETQYF. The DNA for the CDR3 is TGCAGTGCTAGAGATTCAGTATCGGCCCTTTTAGAGACCCAGTACTTC.

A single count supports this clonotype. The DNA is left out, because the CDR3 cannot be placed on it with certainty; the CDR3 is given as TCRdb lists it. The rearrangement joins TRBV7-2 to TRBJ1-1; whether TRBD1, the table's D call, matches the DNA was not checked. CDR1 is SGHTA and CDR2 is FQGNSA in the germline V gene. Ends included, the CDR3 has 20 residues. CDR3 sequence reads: CASSIYLCSVERDRATEAFF.

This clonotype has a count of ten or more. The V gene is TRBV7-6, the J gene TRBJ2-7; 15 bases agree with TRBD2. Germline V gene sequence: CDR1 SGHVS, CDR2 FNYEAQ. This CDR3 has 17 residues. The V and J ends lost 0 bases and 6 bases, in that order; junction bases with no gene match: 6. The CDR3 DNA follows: TGTGCCAGCAGCTTAGCAGGGACTAGCGGGAGGACCGGCGAGCAGTACTTC. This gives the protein CASSLAGTSGRTGEQYF. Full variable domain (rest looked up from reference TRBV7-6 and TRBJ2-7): GAGVSQSPRYKVTKRGQDVALRCDPISGHVSLYWYRQALGQGPEFLTYFNYEAQQDKSGLPNDRFSAERPEGSISTLTIQRTEQRDSAMYRCASSLAGTSGRTGEQYFGPGTRLTVT.

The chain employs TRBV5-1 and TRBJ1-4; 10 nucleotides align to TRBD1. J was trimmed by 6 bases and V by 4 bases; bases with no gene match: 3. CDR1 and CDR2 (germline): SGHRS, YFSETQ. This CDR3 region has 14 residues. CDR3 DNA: TGCGCCAGCAGCCCGGGACAGGGGTATGAAAAACTGTTTTTT. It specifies CASSPGQGYEKLFF.

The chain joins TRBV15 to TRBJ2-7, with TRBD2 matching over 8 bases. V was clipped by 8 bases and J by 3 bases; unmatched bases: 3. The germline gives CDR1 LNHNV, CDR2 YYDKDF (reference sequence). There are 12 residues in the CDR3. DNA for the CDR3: TGTGCCACCTCCAGCGGGGGCTACGAGCAGTACTTC. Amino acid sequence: CATSSGGYEQYF. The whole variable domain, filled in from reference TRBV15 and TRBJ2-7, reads DAMVIQNPRYQVTQFGKPVTLSCSQTLNHNVMYWYQQKSSQAPKLLFHYYDKDFNNEADTPDNFQSRRPNTSFCFLDIRSPGLGDTAMYLCATSSGGYEQYFGPGTRLTVT.

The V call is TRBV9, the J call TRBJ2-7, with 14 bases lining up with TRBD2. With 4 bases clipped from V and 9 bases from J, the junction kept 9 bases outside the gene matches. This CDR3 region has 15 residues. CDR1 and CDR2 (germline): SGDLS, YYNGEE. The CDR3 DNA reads TGTGCCAGCAGCTTCGGGACTAGCGGGAGTGGGGGGCAGTACTTC. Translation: CASSFGTSGSGGQYF.

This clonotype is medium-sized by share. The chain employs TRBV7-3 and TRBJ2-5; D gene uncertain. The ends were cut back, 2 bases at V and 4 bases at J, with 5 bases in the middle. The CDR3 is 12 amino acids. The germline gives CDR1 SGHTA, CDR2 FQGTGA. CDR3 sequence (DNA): TGTGCCAGCAGCTTACTTGGAGAGACCCAGTACTTC. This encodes CASSLLGETQYF.

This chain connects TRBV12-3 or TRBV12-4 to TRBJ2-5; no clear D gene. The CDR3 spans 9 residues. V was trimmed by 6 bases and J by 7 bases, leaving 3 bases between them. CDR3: CASRGTQYF. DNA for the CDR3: TGTGCCAGCAGGGGGACCCAGTACTTC.

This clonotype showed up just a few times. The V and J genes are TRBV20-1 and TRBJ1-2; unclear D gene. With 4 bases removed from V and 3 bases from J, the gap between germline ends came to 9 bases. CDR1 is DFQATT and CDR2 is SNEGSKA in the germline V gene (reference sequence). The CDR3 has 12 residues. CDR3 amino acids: CSATGQHYGYTF. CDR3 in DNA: TGCAGTGCTACCGGGCAGCACTATGGCTACACCTTC.

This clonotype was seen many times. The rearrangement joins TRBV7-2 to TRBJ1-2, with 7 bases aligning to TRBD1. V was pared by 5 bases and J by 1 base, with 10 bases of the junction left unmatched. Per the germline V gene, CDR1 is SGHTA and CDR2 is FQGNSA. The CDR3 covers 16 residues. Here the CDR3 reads CASSPRGASINYGYTF. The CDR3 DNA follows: TGTGCCAGCAGCCCCAGGGGGGCATCGATTAACTATGGCTACACCTTC. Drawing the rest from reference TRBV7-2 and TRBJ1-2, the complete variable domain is GAGVSQSPSNKVTEKGKDVELRCDPISGHTALYWYRQSLGQGLEFLIYFQGNSAPDKSGLPSDRFSAERTGGSVSTLTIQRTQQEDSAVYLCASSPRGASINYGYTFGSGTRLTVV.

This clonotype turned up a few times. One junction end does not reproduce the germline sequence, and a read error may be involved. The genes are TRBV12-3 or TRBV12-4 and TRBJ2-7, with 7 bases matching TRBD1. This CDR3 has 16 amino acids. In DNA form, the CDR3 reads TGTGCCAGCAGTTCAGGACCCGCCCAGGGGGTCTACGAGCAGTGCTTC. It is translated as CASSSGPAQGVYEQCF.

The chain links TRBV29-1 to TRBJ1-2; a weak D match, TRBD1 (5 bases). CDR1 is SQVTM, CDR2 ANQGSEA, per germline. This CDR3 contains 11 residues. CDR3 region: CRWGGTYGYTF. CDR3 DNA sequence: TGCAGATGGGGAGGGACCTATGGCTACACCTTC.

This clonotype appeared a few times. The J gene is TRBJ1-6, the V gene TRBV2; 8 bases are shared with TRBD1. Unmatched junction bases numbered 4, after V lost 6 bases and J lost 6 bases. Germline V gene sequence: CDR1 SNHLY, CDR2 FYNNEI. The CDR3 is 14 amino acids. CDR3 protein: CASSSGQVNSPLHF. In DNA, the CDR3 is TGTGCCAGCAGCTCGGGACAGGTTAATTCACCCCTCCACTTT.

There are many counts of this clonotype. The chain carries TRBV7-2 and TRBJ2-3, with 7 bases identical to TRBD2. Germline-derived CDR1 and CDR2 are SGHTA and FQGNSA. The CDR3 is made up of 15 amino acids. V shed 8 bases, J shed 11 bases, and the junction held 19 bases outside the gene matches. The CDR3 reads CASPPLRLAPTQQYF. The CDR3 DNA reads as TGTGCCAGCCCCCCACTTCGACTAGCCCCTACACAGCAGTATTTT.

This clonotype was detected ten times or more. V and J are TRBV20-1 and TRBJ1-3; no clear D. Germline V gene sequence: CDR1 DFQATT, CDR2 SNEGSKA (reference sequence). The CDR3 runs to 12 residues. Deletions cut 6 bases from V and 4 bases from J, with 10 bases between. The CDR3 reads CSAWSGGNTIYF. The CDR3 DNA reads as TGCAGTGCCTGGTCAGGAGGAAACACCATATATTTT.

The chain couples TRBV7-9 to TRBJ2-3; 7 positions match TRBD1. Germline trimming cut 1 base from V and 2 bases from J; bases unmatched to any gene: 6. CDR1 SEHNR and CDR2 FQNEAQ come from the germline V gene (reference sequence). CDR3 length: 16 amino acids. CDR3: CASSLDPDRDTDTQYF. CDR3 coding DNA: TGTGCCAGCAGCTTAGATCCCGACAGGGACACAGATACGCAGTATTTT.

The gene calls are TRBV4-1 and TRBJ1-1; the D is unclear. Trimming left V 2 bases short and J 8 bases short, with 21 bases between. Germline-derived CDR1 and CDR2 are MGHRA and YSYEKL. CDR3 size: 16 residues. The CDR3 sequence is CASSQYLLSSFLEAFF. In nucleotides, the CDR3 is TGCGCCAGCAGCCAATACTTACTCAGCTCGTTTCTCGAAGCTTTCTTT.

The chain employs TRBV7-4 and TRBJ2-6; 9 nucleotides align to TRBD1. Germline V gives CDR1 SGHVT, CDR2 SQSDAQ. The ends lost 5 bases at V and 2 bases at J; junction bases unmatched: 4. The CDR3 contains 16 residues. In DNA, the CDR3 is TGTGCCAGCAGCACGAGACAGGGGGCTGGGGCCAACGTCCTGACTTTC. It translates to CASSTRQGAGANVLTF.

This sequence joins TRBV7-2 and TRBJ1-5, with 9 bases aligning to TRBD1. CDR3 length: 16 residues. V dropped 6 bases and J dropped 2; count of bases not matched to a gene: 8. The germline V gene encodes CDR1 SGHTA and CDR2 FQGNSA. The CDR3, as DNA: TGTGCCAGCAGTACAACAGGGGGCACAGGCAATCAGCCCCAGCATTTT. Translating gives CASSTTGGTGNQPQHF.

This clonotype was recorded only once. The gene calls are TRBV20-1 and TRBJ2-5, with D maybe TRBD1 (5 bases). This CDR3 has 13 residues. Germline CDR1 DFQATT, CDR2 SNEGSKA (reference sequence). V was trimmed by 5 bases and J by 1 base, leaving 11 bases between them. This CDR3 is CSADGHTQETQYF. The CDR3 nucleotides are TGCAGTGCTGACGGACACACCCAAGAGACCCAGTACTTC.

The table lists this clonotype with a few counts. The CDR3 bases are TGCGCCAGCAGCTTGAAACAGGGACTGAACACCATATATTTT. Protein product: CASSLKQGLNTIYF. This chain connects TRBV5-1 to TRBJ1-3; D might be TRBD1 (6 bases). Trimming removed 1 base from V and 7 bases from J, with 12 bases in between. Germline CDR1 is SGHRS and CDR2 is YFSETQ. There are 14 residues in the CDR3.

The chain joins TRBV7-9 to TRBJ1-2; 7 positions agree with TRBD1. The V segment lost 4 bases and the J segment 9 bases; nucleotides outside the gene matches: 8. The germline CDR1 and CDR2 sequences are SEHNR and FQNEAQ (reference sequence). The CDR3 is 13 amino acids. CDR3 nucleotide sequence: TGTGCCAGCAGCTCAACCGGGACAGAGAGCTACACCTTC. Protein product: CASSSTGTESYTF.

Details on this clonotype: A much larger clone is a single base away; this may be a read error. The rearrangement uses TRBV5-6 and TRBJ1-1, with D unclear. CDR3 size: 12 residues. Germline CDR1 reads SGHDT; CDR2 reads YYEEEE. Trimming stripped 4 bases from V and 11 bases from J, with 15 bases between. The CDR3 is CASSRRFGNAFF. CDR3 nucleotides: TGTGCCAGCAGCCGGCGCTTTGGCAATGCTTTCTTT.

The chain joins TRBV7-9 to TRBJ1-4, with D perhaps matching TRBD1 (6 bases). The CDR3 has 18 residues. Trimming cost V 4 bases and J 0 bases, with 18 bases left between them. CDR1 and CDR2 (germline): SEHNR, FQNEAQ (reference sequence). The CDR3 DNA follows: TGTGCCAGCAGCTCAGACCCCCTCAGGGGAACAACTAATGAAAAACTGTTTTTT. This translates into CASSSDPLRGTTNEKLFF.